This TCR beta chain was obtained from a study of technical replicates of blood from a handful of donors. V was shortened by 6 bases and J by 4 bases, with 12 bases between the two germline ends. In germline, CDR1 is MNHEY, CDR2 SVGAGI. This CDR3 region has 13 residues. Sequencing used immunoSEQ multiplex PCR; TCRdb keeps in-frame clones, though not all of them. Of about 80,000 clones in the sample, 85% to 95% are singletons; the top ten hold 0.4% to 0.45%. This clonotype was obtained from a human donor in good health. Sequenced input: T cells isolated from PBMCs. V gene TRBV6-5 combines with J gene TRBJ1-2; possibly TRBD1 for D (5 bases). The DNA of the CDR3 is TGTGCCAGCAGCGGGGGACTGATCTATGGCTACACCTTC. It specifies CASSGGLIYGYTF.